Listed below are T cell receptor beta chains from one sample, sequenced in a study of beta chain features in type 1 diabetes. The assay was immunoSEQ multiplex PCR, and TCRdb's table has in-frame clones only and misses some. The data hold roughly 400,000 clones, with over 9% observed a single time. The specimen was central memory CD4+ T cells from blood. These receptors were collected from a man aged 25 to 45 with type 1 diabetes. Each CDR3 is given with its conserved first and last residue.

v_call: TRBV7-2
j_call: TRBJ1-5
cdr3_aa: CASSSQGRVDQPQHF

v_call: TRBV6-5
j_call: TRBJ1-1
cdr3_aa: CASSYRVEGMNTEAFF

v_call: TRBV5-1
j_call: TRBJ1-2
cdr3_aa: CASSLWGQTRGYTF

v_call: TRBV6-5
j_call: TRBJ1-1
cdr3_aa: CASSEPGRAEAFF

v_call: TRBV5-1
j_call: TRBJ2-2
cdr3_aa: CASSLEDTGELFF

v_call: TRBV6-6
j_call: .
cdr3_aa: CASSSRLGSGSYEQYF

v_call: TRBV7-9
j_call: TRBJ2-6
cdr3_aa: CASSLSISGANVLTF

v_call: TRBV6-1
j_call: TRBJ1-2
cdr3_aa: CASTPRVRGYTF

v_call: TRBV28
j_call: TRBJ2-7
cdr3_aa: CASSGSDRDLSYEQYF

v_call: TRBV19
j_call: TRBJ2-7
cdr3_aa: CASRPVDGLEQYF

v_call: TRBV29-1
j_call: TRBJ1-1
cdr3_aa: CSVESWENTEAFF

v_call: TRBV28
j_call: TRBJ2-5
cdr3_aa: CACVRTSQETQYF

v_call: TRBV7-2
j_call: TRBJ1-5
cdr3_aa: CASSFGGGEYQPQHF

v_call: TRBV7-2
j_call: TRBJ1-2
cdr3_aa: CASTRDRGHGYTF

v_call: TRBV6-6
j_call: TRBJ2-2
cdr3_aa: CASTQGGTGELFF

v_call: TRBV6-1
j_call: TRBJ2-3
cdr3_aa: CAISDNQGADTQYF

v_call: TRBV9
j_call: TRBJ1-1
cdr3_aa: CASSGGEGAGAEAFF

v_call: TRBV28
j_call: TRBJ2-3
cdr3_aa: CASSPQSDSTDTQYF

v_call: TRBV7-9
j_call: TRBJ1-5
cdr3_aa: CASHGTENQPQHF

v_call: TRBV9
j_call: TRBJ2-3
cdr3_aa: CASRGTGPADTQYF

v_call: TRBV28
j_call: TRBJ2-7
cdr3_aa: CASSPPVVSSYEQYF

v_call: TRBV5-1
j_call: TRBJ2-1
cdr3_aa: CASSLIEHEQFF

v_call: TRBV2
j_call: TRBJ2-5
cdr3_aa: CASSDRGQGAETQYF

v_call: TRBV28
j_call: TRBJ1-2
cdr3_aa: CASSSPGTRQNYGYTF

v_call: TRBV2
j_call: TRBJ2-7
cdr3_aa: CASSEGNRGRYEQYF

v_call: TRBV5-8
j_call: TRBJ2-3
cdr3_aa: CASSQPNEDTQYF

v_call: TRBV28
j_call: TRBJ2-2
cdr3_aa: CASSLWAARGELFF

v_call: TRBV28
j_call: TRBJ1-1
cdr3_aa: CASIKQGHTEAFF